This is a list of T cell receptor beta chains from one sample in a study of OX40 agonist ivuxolimab in advanced cancers. TCRdb's table, derived via immunoSEQ multiplex PCR, lists solely in-frame clones and lacks some. The sample holds 50,000 to 55,000 clones, 70% to 80% seen once. This specimen was CD4+ or CD8+ T cells sorted from blood, taken in a trial of the OX40 agonist ivuxolimab. The source of these receptors is an adult with an advanced solid tumor such as melanoma, head and neck, liver or kidney cancer. Both conserved end residues are part of each CDR3. The order of the fields is J gene, CDR3 length, D gene, V gene, CDR3 protein. A D gene is named only where the DNA matches it firmly.

J gene: TRBJ1-2; CDR3 length: 14; D gene: .; V gene: TRBV21-1; CDR3 protein: CASGPKIPNYGYTF
J gene: TRBJ2-5; CDR3 length: 14; D gene: .; V gene: TRBV19; CDR3 protein: CASSTTGTGETQYF
J gene: TRBJ1-4; CDR3 length: 14; D gene: .; V gene: TRBV5-1; CDR3 protein: CASSLEQGDEKLFF
J gene: TRBJ2-7; CDR3 length: 12; D gene: TRBD1; V gene: TRBV4-2; CDR3 protein: CASSQDRGEQYF
J gene: TRBJ2-5; CDR3 length: 14; D gene: TRBD1; V gene: TRBV28; CDR3 protein: CASSWAGGQETQYF
J gene: TRBJ1-3; CDR3 length: 15; D gene: .; V gene: TRBV6-5; CDR3 protein: CASSYSGVSGNTIYF
J gene: TRBJ1-5; CDR3 length: 16; D gene: .; V gene: TRBV19; CDR3 protein: CASSIFSSPSNQPQHF
J gene: TRBJ2-1; CDR3 length: 18; D gene: TRBD2; V gene: TRBV7-6; CDR3 protein: CASSLGLAGMSSYNEQFF
J gene: TRBJ2-2; CDR3 length: 13; D gene: .; V gene: TRBV5-1; CDR3 protein: CASSPNDGGELFF
J gene: TRBJ1-5; CDR3 length: 13; D gene: .; V gene: TRBV5-8; CDR3 protein: CASSLAANQPQHF
J gene: TRBJ2-3; CDR3 length: 18; D gene: TRBD1; V gene: TRBV18; CDR3 protein: CASSPGTGGPRSTDTQYF
J gene: TRBJ1-2; CDR3 length: 15; D gene: .; V gene: TRBV19; CDR3 protein: CASSMGLPGHYGYTF
J gene: TRBJ1-2; CDR3 length: 13; D gene: .; V gene: TRBV6-5; CDR3 protein: CASSYGDFYGYTF
J gene: TRBJ2-6; CDR3 length: 16; D gene: .; V gene: TRBV19; CDR3 protein: CASSTGGLAGANVLTF
J gene: TRBJ1-5; CDR3 length: 14; D gene: .; V gene: TRBV6-4; CDR3 protein: CASGPAPSNQPQHF
J gene: TRBJ2-7; CDR3 length: 15; D gene: .; V gene: TRBV18; CDR3 protein: CASSPTAVFSYEQYF
J gene: TRBJ2-7; CDR3 length: 17; D gene: TRBD2; V gene: TRBV5-1; CDR3 protein: CASSTGLPGDGRYEQYF
J gene: TRBJ1-6; CDR3 length: 12; D gene: TRBD1; V gene: TRBV7-2; CDR3 protein: CASSYWTGPLHF
J gene: TRBJ2-5; CDR3 length: 13; D gene: TRBD2; V gene: TRBV5-1; CDR3 protein: CASSFGLAETQYF
J gene: TRBJ1-1; CDR3 length: 14; D gene: .; V gene: TRBV7-8; CDR3 protein: CASSLALPGTEAFF
J gene: TRBJ2-3; CDR3 length: 18; D gene: TRBD2; V gene: TRBV7-2; CDR3 protein: CASSLGTSGRARTDTQYF
J gene: TRBJ1-1; CDR3 length: 13; D gene: .; V gene: TRBV29-1; CDR3 protein: CSVLGQLNTEAFF
J gene: TRBJ2-7; CDR3 length: 13; D gene: TRBD2; V gene: TRBV2; CDR3 protein: CASSSGGPYEQYF
J gene: TRBJ1-5; CDR3 length: 15; D gene: .; V gene: TRBV5-1; CDR3 protein: CASSLSGNSNQPQHF
J gene: TRBJ2-7; CDR3 length: 15; D gene: TRBD1; V gene: TRBV18; CDR3 protein: CASSPARGSSYEQYF
J gene: TRBJ2-7; CDR3 length: 15; D gene: TRBD2; V gene: TRBV6-5; CDR3 protein: CASRPNSGSTYEQYF
J gene: TRBJ1-5; CDR3 length: 14; D gene: .; V gene: TRBV7-9; CDR3 protein: CASSRGQGDQPQHF
J gene: TRBJ2-1; CDR3 length: 15; D gene: TRBD2; V gene: TRBV6-9; CDR3 protein: CASSRLAGGSNEQFF
J gene: TRBJ2-1; CDR3 length: 16; D gene: .; V gene: TRBV4-1; CDR3 protein: CASSQDHRTDNNEQFF
J gene: TRBJ2-3; CDR3 length: 13; D gene: .; V gene: TRBV12-5; CDR3 protein: CASLTGGTDTQYF
J gene: TRBJ2-1; CDR3 length: 17; D gene: TRBD2; V gene: TRBV29-1; CDR3 protein: CSVVPGLAGSSYNEQFF
J gene: TRBJ2-1; CDR3 length: 16; D gene: .; V gene: TRBV12-5; CDR3 protein: CASGLVLGAMYNEQFF
J gene: TRBJ1-6; CDR3 length: 13; D gene: TRBD1; V gene: TRBV7-9; CDR3 protein: CASRLTGDSPLHF
J gene: TRBJ2-1; CDR3 length: 14; D gene: .; V gene: TRBV15; CDR3 protein: CATSRDNGAGEQFF
J gene: TRBJ1-2; CDR3 length: 14; D gene: .; V gene: TRBV7-8; CDR3 protein: CASSLDFSGSGYTF